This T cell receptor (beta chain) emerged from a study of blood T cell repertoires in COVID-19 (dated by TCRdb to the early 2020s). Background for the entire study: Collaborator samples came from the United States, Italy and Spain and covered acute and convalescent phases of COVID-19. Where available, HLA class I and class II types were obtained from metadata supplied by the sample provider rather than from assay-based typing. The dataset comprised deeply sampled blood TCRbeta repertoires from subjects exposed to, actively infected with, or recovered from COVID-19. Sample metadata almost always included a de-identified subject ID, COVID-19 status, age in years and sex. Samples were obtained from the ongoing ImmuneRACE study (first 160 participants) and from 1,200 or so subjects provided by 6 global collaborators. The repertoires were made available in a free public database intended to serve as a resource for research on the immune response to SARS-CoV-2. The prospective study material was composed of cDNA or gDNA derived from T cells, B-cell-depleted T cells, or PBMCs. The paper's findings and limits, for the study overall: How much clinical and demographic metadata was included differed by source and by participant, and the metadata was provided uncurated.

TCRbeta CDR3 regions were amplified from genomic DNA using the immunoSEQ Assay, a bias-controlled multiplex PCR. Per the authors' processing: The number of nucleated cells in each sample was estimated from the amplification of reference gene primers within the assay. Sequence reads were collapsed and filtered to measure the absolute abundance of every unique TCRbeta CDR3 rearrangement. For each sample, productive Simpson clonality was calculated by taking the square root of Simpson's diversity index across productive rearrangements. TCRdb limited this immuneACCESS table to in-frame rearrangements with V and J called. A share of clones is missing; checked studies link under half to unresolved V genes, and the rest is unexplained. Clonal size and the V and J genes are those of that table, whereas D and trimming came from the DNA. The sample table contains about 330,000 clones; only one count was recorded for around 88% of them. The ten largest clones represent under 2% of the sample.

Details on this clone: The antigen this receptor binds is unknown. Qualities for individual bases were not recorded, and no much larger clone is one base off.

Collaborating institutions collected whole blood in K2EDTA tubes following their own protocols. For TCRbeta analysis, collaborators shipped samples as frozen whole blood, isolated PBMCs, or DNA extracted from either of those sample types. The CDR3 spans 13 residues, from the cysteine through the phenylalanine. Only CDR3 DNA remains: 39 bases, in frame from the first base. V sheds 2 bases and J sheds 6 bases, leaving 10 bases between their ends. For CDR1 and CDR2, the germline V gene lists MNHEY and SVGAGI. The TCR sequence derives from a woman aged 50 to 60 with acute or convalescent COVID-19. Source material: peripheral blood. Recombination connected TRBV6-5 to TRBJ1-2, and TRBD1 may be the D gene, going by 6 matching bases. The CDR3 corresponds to CASSYVAGDGYTF. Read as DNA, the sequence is TGTGCCAGCAGTTACGTGGCAGGGGATGGCTACACCTTC.